This TCR beta chain was sequenced during a study of identical twins. In this sample, this clonotype turned up a few times. The antigen remains undetermined. TCRdb ran MiXCR on the 5' RACE reads and lists one entry per CDR3 protein. The sample carries 200,000 to 250,000 distinct CDR3 sequences, 6% to 7% recorded once. Findings and limits, study-wide: Less excess twin sharing appeared in beta out-of-frame sequences.

Germline V CDR1 and CDR2: SEHNR, FQNEAQ (reference sequence). Trimming removed 5 bases at V and 7 bases at J, with 15 bases between. The CDR3 extends over 13 amino acids. These sequences were also reported in another study, on T cells expressing NK-cell markers. That investigation notes: Dominance of the CD3+CD56-NKG2C+ fraction by these clonotypes also held in several donors.

This chain joins TRBV7-9 and TRBJ2-7; tentatively, D is TRBD1 or TRBD2 (6 bases each). Sequencing was carried out using CD8+ T cells sorted from blood. This TCR was recovered from a young woman in good health. In nucleotides, the CDR3 is TGTGCCAGCAGCCAACCGGGGGCGAGAGAGCAGTACTTC. This gives the protein CASSQPGAREQYF.